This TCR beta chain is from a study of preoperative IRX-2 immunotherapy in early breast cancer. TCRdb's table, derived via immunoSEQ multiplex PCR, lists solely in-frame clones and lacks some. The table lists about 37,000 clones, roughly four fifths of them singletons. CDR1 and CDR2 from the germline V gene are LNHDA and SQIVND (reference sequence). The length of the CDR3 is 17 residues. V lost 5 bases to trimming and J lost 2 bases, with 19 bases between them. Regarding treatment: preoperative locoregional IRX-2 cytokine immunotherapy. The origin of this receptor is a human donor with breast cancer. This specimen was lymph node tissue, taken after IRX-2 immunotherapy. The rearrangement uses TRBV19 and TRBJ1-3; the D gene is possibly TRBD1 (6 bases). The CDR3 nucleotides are TGTGCCAGTAGTCCGCAAACAGGGCTACGGGCTGGAAACACCATATATTTT. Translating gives CASSPQTGLRAGNTIYF.